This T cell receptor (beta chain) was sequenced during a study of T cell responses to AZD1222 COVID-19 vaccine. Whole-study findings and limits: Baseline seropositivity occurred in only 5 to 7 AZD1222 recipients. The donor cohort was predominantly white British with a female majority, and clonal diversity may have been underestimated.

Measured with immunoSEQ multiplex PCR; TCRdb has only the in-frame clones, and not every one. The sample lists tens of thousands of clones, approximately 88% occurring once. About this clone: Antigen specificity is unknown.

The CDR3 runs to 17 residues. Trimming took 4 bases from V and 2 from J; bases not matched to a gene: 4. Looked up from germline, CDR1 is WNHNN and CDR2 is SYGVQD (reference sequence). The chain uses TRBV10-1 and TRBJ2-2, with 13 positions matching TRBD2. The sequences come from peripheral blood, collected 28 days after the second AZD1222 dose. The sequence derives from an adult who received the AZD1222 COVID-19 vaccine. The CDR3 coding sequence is TGCGCCAGCAGTGCTCGGACTAGCGGGAGCAACACCGGGGAGCTGTTTTTT. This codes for CASSARTSGSNTGELFF.